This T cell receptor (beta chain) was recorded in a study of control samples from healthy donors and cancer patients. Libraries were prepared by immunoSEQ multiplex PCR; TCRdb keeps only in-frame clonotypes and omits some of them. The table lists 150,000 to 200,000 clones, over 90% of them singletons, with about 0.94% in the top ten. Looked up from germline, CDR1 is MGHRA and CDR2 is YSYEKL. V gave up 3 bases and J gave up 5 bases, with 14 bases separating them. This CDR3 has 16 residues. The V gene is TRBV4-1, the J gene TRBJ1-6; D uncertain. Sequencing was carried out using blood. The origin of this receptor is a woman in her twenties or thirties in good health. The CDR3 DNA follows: TGCGCCAGCAGCCAGTACCTCGGAGCGAATAATTCACCCCTCCACTTT. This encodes CASSQYLGANNSPLHF.